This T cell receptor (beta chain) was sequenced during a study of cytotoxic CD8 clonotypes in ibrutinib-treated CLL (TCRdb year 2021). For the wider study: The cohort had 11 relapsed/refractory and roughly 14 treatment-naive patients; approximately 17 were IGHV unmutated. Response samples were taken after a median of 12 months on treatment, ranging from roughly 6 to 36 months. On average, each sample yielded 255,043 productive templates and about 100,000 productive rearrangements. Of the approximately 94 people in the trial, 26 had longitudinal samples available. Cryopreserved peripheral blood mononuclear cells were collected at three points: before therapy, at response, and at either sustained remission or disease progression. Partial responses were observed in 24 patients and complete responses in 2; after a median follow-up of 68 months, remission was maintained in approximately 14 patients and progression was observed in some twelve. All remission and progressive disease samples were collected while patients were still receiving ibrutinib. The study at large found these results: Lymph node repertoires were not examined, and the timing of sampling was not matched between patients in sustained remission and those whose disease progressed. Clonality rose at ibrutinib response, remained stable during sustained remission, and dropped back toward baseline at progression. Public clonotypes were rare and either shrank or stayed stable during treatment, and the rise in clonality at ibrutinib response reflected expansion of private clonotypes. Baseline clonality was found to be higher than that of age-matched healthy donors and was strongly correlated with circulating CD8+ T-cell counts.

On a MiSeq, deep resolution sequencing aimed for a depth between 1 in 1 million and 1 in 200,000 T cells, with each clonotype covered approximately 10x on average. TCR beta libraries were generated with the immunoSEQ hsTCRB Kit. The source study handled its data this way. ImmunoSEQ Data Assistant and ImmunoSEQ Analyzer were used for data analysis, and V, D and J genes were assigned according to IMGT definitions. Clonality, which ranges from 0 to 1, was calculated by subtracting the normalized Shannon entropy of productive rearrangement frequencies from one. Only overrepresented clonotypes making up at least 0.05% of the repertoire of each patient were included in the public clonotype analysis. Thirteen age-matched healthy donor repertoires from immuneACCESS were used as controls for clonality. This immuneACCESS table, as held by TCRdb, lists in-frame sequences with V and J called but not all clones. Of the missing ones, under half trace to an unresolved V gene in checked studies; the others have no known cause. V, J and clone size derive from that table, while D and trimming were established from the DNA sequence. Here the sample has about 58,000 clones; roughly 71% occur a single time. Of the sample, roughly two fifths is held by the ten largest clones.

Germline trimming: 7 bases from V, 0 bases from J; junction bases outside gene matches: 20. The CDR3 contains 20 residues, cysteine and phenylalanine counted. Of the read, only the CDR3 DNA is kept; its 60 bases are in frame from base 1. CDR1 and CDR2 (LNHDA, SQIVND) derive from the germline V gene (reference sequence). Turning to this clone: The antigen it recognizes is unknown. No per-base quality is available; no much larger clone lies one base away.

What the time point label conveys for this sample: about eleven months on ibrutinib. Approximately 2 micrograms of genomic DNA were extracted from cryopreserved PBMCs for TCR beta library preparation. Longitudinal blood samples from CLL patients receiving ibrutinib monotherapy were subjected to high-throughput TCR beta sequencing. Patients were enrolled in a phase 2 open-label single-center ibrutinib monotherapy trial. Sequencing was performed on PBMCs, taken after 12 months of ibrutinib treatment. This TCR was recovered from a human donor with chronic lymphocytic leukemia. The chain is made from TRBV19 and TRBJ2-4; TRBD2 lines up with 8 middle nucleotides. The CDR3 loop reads CASTPFWREAQSLAKNIQYF. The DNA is TGTGCCAGTACCCCATTCTGGCGGGAGGCCCAGTCGTTAGCCAAAAACATTCAGTACTTC.